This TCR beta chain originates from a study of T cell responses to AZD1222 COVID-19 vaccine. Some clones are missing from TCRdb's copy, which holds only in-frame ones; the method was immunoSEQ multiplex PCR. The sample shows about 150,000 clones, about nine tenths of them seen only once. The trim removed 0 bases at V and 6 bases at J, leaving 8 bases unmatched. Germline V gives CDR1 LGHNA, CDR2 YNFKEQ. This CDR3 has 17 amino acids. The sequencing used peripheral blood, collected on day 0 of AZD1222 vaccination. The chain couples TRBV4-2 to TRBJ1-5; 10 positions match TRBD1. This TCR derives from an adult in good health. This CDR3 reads CASSQDPRQGAGQPQHF. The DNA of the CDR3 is TGTGCCAGCAGCCAAGATCCCCGACAGGGGGCGGGTCAGCCCCAGCATTTT.